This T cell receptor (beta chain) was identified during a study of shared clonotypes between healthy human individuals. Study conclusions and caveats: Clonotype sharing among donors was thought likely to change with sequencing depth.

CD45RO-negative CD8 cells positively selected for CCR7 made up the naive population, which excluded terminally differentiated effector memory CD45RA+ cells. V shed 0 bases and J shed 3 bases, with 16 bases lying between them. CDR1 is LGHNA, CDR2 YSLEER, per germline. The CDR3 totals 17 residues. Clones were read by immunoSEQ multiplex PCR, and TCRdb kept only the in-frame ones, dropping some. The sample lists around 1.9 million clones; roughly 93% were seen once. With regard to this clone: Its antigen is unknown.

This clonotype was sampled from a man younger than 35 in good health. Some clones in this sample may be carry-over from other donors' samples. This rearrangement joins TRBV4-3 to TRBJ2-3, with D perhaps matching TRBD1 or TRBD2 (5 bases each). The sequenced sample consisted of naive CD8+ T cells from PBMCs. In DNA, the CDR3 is TGCGCCAGCAGCCAAGACCTGGGACGGAGAAGGACAGATACGCAGTATTTT. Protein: CASSQDLGRRRTDTQYF.